The source of this TCR beta chain is a study of blood T cell repertoires in COVID-19. Germline assignment: CDR1 SGDLS and CDR2 YYNGEE. Between the trimmed V and J ends, which lost 4 bases and 6 bases, there was a span of 16 bases. The CDR3 totals 15 residues. Assay used: immunoSEQ multiplex PCR; TCRdb lists only in-frame clones, some missing. Of a few hundred thousand clones listed, more than 85% are singletons. The chain carries TRBV9 and TRBJ1-4; possible D gene TRBD1, 5 bases. The sequence was obtained from a woman under 40 who had recovered from COVID-19. What was sequenced was PBMCs or T cells enriched from blood (not recorded which). DNA of the CDR3: TGTGCCAGCAGCCCTCGCGGGGCGACAGATGAAAAACTGTTTTTT. As protein: CASSPRGATDEKLFF.